This TCR beta chain was profiled in a study of T cell repertoires in aging, cancer and after chemotherapy (dated by TCRdb to about 2019). As for the study more broadly: Donors spanned six age groups from 30 or younger to 70 or older, with at least three individuals per group. The study profiled peripheral blood TCR beta repertoires from healthy donors and cancer patients to examine immunoaging and T cell reconstitution after chemotherapy. In total, the full dataset held millions of TCR reads. In the solid tumor group, the paired samples taken before and after chemotherapy came from brain tumor (glioblastoma) patients given temozolomide-based therapy. A cohort of 200 to 250 cancer patients (around 93 with hematological and some 120 with solid cancers) was assembled, and 95 healthy donors were included as a reference group.

Rearranged TRB sequences spanning V, D and J segments were amplified by multiplex touch-down PCR using a mixed TRB-A/B primer pool. Illumina adapters and sample indices were added to the amplicons in two consecutive PCR reactions performed with Phusion HS II polymerase. The amplicons were purified from gel with the NucleoSpin Gel and PCR Clean-up kit and then assessed with Qubit and an Agilent 2100 Bioanalyzer. Libraries were sequenced on an Illumina MiSeq using 600-cycle, single-indexed, paired-end runs. On the authors' methods: TRB sequences were processed with MiXCR versions 2.12 and 3.0.5. Each unique CDR3 nucleotide sequence was counted as one clone, and only productive sequences with at least two reads were retained. Repertoire metrics included Shannon diversity, evenness, clonality (one minus evenness), and alpha-parameterized diversity profiles from alpha 0 to 5. The IGoR algorithm was used to compute generation probabilities of clones in paired pre- and post-chemotherapy samples. TCRdb reworked the public reads: Q25 trimming with fastp, MiXCR clone assembly, productive beta chains retained. Identical CDR3 proteins give one entry, which carries the most common genes and DNA. V and J calls and clone size were set by TCRdb, not the authors. The sample records 3,000 to 3,500 distinct CDR3 sequences, 27% of which are singletons. Clones ranked in the top ten supply roughly 4.1% of the sample.

TCR beta rearrangements were amplified from genomic DNA extracted from peripheral blood rather than from sorted cells or RNA. On this clonotype: Its antigen is not yet known. Base qualities were left out, and no much larger clone turns up one base away.

The germline V end is reduced by 7 bases and the J end by 6 bases; junction bases left unmatched: 10. In the germline V gene (reference sequence), CDR1 corresponds to LNHDA and CDR2 to SQIVND. Including the terminal cysteine and phenylalanine, the CDR3 comprises 14 residues. The DNA shown is the 42-base CDR3, in frame from base 1. Paper-wide results and their limitations: Significantly lower blood TCR diversity and higher clonality were observed in untreated patients with hematological or solid cancers than in age-matched healthy donors. In healthy donors, the drop in TCR diversity with age came mainly from a loss of richness, whereas in cancer patients a loss of evenness also played a part. It was noted by the authors that conclusions about immunological memory after chemotherapy cannot be drawn from the repertoire data. In both cancer cohorts, median generation probability rose over the chemotherapy interval, which suggests that the repertoire was reconstituted through rebound thymic output.

The sample was blood. The V and J segments used are TRBV19 and TRBJ1-2; 8 bases in the middle match TRBD1. The sequence was obtained from a human donor with a solid tumor. The DNA sequence reads TGTGCCAGTACCACAGGGGGAGCAACTGATGGCTACACCTTC. Its protein product is CASTTGGATDGYTF. The reference TRBV19 and TRBJ1-2 proteins fill in what lies around the CDR3, so the full variable domain reads DGGITQSPKYLFRKEGQNVTLSCEQNLNHDAMYWYRQDPGQGLRLIYYSQIVNDFQKGDIAEGYSVSREKKESFPLTVTSAQKNPTAFYLCASTTGGATDGYTFGSGTRLTVV.